This T cell receptor (beta chain) was found in a study of radiotherapy plus CTLA-4 blockade in lung cancer. Looking at the study overall: There were objective responses in approximately 19% of patients, and 31% had disease control. General observations from the study: An expansion of tumor-derived TCR clones occurred in blood after radiotherapy plus ipilimumab.

With respect to this clone: Its antigen remains unidentified.

In germline, CDR1 is MNHEY, CDR2 SVGAGI. The length of the CDR3 is 14 residues. V shed 6 bases and J shed 4 bases, with 15 bases lying between them. The assay was immunoSEQ multiplex PCR, and TCRdb's table has in-frame clones only and misses some. The table has under 55,000 clones, more than 60% seen once; the top ten hold 3.2%. The receptor comes from a human donor with non-small cell lung cancer who had a partial response to radiotherapy plus ipilimumab. This sample comprised peripheral blood, obtained from a patient treated with radiotherapy plus ipilimumab. The rearrangement uses TRBV6-5 and TRBJ1-1; D is perhaps TRBD1 (6 bases). CDR3 loop: CASRPNRVGTEAFF. The DNA for the CDR3 is TGTGCCAGCAGACCCAACAGGGTAGGCACTGAAGCTTTCTTT.